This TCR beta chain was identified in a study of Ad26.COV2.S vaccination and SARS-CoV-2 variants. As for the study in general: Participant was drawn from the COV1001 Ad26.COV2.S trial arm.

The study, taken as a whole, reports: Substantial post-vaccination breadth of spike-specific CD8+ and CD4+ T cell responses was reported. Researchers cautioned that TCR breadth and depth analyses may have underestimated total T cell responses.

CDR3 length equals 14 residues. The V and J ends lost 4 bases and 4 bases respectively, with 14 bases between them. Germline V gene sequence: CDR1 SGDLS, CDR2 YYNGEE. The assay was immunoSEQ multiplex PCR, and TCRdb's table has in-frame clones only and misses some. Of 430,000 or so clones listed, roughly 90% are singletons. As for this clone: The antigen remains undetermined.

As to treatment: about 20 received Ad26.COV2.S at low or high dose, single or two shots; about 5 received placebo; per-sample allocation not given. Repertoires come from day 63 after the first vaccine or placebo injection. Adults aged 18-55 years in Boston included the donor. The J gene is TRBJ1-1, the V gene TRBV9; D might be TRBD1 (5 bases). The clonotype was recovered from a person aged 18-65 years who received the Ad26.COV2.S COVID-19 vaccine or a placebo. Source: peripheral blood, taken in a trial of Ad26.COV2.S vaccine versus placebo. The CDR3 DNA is TGTGCCAGCAGCCAGGGCCGCGGGGGCACTGAAGCTTTCTTT. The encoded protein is CASSQGRGGTEAFF.